Listed here are 9 T cell receptor beta chains from one sample, sequenced in a study of cytomegalovirus exposure and HLA in healthy donors. Sequencing used immunoSEQ multiplex PCR; TCRdb keeps in-frame clones, though not all of them. The table includes under 200,000 clones, nearly 90% detected once. Sequences were obtained from PBMCs. The source of these receptors is a man younger than 30 in good health and CMV-seropositive.

In its sample, this clone was seen once. The V call is TRBV29-1, the J call TRBJ2-2; D is possibly TRBD2 (6 bases). V was shortened by 0 bases and J by 5 bases, with 13 bases between the two germline ends. The CDR3 runs 15 residues. CDR1 SQVTM and CDR2 ANQGSEA come from the germline V gene. CDR3 region: CSVEERGGWTGELFF. The CDR3 nucleotides read TGCAGCGTTGAAGAAAGAGGAGGGTGGACCGGGGAGCTGTTTTTT.

This chain uses TRBV28 with TRBJ1-1, with D uncertain. V lost 4 bases, J lost 0 bases, and 24 bases lay in between. This CDR3 is 19 amino acids long. Per germline, CDR1 MDHEN and CDR2 SYDVKM. This CDR3 reads CASSSLSQVPAVMNTEAFF. DNA of the CDR3: TGTGCCAGCAGTTCCCTCTCGCAGGTACCCGCCGTCATGAACACTGAAGCTTTCTTT.

The J gene is TRBJ1-1, the V gene TRBV7-9; TRBD1 aligns across 7 bases. Looked up from germline, CDR1 is SEHNR and CDR2 is FQNEAQ (reference sequence). V gave up 1 base and J gave up 5 bases; unmatched junction bases: 4. This CDR3 comprises 14 residues. CDR3 protein: CASSLGPGGTEAFF. The DNA of the CDR3 is TGTGCCAGCAGCTTAGGACCAGGGGGAACTGAAGCTTTCTTT.

This rearrangement joins TRBV4-1 to TRBJ2-3; 9 nucleotides agree with TRBD2. V was clipped by 3 bases and J by 0 bases; unmatched bases: 4. Looked up from germline, CDR1 is MGHRA and CDR2 is YSYEKL. There are 16 residues in the CDR3. The DNA for the CDR3 is TGCGCCAGCAGCCAGAGGGGGACTAGCAGCACAGATACGCAGTATTTT. Translated: CASSQRGTSSTDTQYF.

The rearrangement joins TRBV7-3 to TRBJ2-1; TRBD2 aligns across 10 bases. Losses at the gene ends were 5 bases for V and 6 bases for J; bases not matched to a gene: 7. This CDR3 spans 15 amino acids. The germline V gene has CDR1 SGHTA and CDR2 FQGTGA. The CDR3 loop is CASSPSGSDINEQFF. The CDR3 DNA is TGTGCCAGCAGCCCTAGCGGGAGTGATATCAATGAGCAGTTCTTC.

V and J are TRBV4-1 and TRBJ1-5; TRBD1 might be the D (5 bases). There are 15 residues in the CDR3. V lost 0 bases and J lost 5, with 11 bases in between. Germline V gene lookup returns CDR1 MGHRA and CDR2 YSYEKL. The CDR3 bases are TGCGCCAGCAGCCAAGATTCAGGGTTTCATCAGCCCCAGCATTTT. Translated, it gives CASSQDSGFHQPQHF.

The chain is built from TRBV5-1 and TRBJ2-1; TRBD2 matches 14 bases. CDR1 SGHRS and CDR2 YFSETQ come from the germline V gene. The CDR3 spans 18 residues. V lost 0 bases to trimming and J lost 3 bases; unmatched junction nucleotides: 5. CDR3 region: CASSLAGTSGSRYNEQFF. The CDR3 region has the DNA TGCGCCAGCAGCTTGGCGGGGACTAGCGGGAGCCGCTACAATGAGCAGTTCTTC.

The chain employs TRBV6-6 and TRBJ1-5; 8 nucleotides line up with TRBD1. Germline lookup yields CDR1 MNHNY and CDR2 SVGAGI (reference sequence). Trimming cost V 6 bases and J 1 base; bases outside gene matches: 5. The length of the CDR3 is 15 residues. This CDR3 is CASRGRDRSNQPQHF. The CDR3 DNA reads as TGTGCCAGCAGGGGCCGGGACAGGAGCAATCAGCCCCAGCATTTT.

The J gene is TRBJ2-7, the V gene TRBV9; 8 bases line up with TRBD2. With V trimmed by 5 bases and J by 2 bases, 3 bases remained unmatched. This CDR3 has 13 residues. CDR1 and CDR2 from the germline V gene are SGDLS and YYNGEE. CDR3 nucleotides: TGTGCCAGCAGGGAGCGGGGGACCTACGAGCAGTACTTC. It encodes CASRERGTYEQYF.